This T cell receptor (beta chain) came from a study of identical twins. This clonotype was found a few times. TCRdb processed the 5' RACE reads anew with MiXCR; each CDR3 protein has one entry. This table has about 810,000 distinct CDR3 sequences, 12% appearing once. V shed 7 bases, J shed 0 bases, and the junction held 6 bases outside the gene matches. This CDR3 is 16 amino acids long. Germline V gives CDR1 MNHNS, CDR2 SASEGT. This sample also appeared in a second study, on yellow fever vaccine responses in identical twins.

V gene TRBV6-1 combines with J gene TRBJ2-1; 10 nucleotides align to TRBD1. The sequence came from a woman in her late teens or twenties in good health. Sequenced sample: PBMCs. CDR3 nucleotides: TGTGCCAGCAACCTAGACAGGGGGCGCTCCTACAATGAGCAGTTCTTC. Encoded protein: CASNLDRGRSYNEQFF.